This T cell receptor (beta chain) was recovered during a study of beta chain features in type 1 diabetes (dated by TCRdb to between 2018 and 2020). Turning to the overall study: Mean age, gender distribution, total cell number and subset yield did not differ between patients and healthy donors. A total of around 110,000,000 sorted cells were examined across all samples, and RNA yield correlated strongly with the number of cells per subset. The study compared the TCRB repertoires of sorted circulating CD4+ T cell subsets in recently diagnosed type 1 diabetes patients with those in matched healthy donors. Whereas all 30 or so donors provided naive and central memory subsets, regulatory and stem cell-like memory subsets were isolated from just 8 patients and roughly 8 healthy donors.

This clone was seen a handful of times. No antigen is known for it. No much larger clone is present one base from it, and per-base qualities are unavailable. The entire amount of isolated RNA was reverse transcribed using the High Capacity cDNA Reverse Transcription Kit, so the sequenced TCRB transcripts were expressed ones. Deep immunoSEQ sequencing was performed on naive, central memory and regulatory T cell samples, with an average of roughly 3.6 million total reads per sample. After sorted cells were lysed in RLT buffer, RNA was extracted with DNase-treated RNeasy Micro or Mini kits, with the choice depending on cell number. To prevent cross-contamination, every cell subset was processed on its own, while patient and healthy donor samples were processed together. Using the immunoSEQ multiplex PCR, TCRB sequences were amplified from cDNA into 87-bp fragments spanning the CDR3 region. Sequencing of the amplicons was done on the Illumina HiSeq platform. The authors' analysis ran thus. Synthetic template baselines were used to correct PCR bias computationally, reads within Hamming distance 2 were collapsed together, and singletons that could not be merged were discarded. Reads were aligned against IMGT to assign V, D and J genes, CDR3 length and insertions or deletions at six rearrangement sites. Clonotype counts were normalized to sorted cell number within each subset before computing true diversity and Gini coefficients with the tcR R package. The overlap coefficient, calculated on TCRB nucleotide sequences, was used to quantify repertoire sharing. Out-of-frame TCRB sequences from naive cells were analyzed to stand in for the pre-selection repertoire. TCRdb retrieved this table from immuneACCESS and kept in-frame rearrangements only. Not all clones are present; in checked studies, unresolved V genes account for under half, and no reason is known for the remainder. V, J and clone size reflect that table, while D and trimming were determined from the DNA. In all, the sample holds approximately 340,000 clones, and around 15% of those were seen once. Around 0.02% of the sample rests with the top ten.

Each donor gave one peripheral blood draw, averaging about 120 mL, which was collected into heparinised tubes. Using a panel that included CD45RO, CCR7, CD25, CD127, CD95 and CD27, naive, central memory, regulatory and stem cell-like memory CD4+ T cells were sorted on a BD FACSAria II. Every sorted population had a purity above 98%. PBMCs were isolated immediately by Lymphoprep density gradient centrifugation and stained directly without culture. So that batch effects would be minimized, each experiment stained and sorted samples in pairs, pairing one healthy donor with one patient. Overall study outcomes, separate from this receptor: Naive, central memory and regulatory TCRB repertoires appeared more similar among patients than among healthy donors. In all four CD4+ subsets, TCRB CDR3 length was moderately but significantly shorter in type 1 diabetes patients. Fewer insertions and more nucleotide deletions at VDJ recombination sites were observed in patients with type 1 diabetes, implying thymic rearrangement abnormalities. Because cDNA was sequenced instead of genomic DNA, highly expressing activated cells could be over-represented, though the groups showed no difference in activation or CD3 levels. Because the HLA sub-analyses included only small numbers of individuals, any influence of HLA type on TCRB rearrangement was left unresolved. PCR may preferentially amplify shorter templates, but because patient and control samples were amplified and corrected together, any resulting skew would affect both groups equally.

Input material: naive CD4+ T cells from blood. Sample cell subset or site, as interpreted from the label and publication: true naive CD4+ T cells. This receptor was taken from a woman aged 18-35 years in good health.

The CDR3 protein is CSTEGLLQETQYF. The nucleotides are TGCAGCACAGAGGGACTACTCCAAGAGACCCAGTACTTC. Rearrangement joined TRBV29-1 to TRBJ2-5, with TRBD2 matching 7 junction bases. CDR1 and CDR2, looked up from the germline V gene, are SQVTM and ANQGSEA. From V the trimming removes 8 bases and from J it removes 1 base, while the gene matches leave 7 bases of the junction unaccounted for. Its CDR3 holds 13 amino acids, cysteine through phenylalanine. The DNA shown is the 39-base CDR3, in frame from base 1.